The 19 T cell receptor beta chains reported below all come from one sample, sequenced in a study of CXCR3-negative and CXCR3-positive naive CD8 T cells. Study conclusions and caveats: TRB CDR3 hydrophobicity was greater in CXCR3-positive naive cells than in CXCR3-negative naive cells.

Antigens for these TCRs are unknown. All TRB cDNA libraries came from 5' RACE performed with UMI labels. TCRdb re-called the 5' RACE reads; one entry per CDR3 protein, DNA not given. This listing includes 120,000 or so distinct CDR3 sequences. The sample was naive CXCR3+ CD8+ T cells from blood. As to subset: CD45RO-CCR7+CD27+CD95- naive CD8+ T cells expressing CXCR3 (TNR3+). Receptors were obtained from a human donor in good health. Some clones in this sample may be carry-over from other donors' samples.

The chain combines TRBV7-2 with TRBJ2-3; with no DNA, the TCRdb D assignment of TRBD1 cannot be verified. Germline lookup yields CDR1 SGHTA and CDR2 FQGNSA. The CDR3 length is 14 residues. CDR3 loop: CASSSSGGRDTQYF.

The chain links TRBV7-2 to TRBJ1-1; TCRdb's D call of TRBD1 is untestable without DNA. CDR1 SGHTA and CDR2 FQGNSA come from the germline V gene. The CDR3 totals 14 residues. The CDR3 here is CASSLSPGNTEAFF.

V and J are TRBV7-9 and TRBJ2-7; the TRBD1 assignment by TCRdb is unverifiable without DNA. This CDR3 has 21 amino acids. Germline CDR1 and CDR2: SEHNR and FQNEAQ (reference sequence). CDR3 residues: CASSLVQGASGLFASSYEQYF.

The rearrangement joins TRBV29-1 to TRBJ1-2; TCRdb calls TRBD1, which cannot be checked without DNA. The CDR3 runs 13 residues. CDR1 SQVTM and CDR2 ANQGSEA come from the germline V gene. The CDR3 region is CSVEPTGLYGYTF. Drawing the rest from reference TRBV29-1 and TRBJ1-2, the complete variable domain is SAVISQKPSRDICQRGTSLTIQCQVDSQVTMMFWYRQQPGQSLTLIATANQGSEATYESGFVIDKFPISRPNLTFSTLTVSNMSPEDSSIYLCSVEPTGLYGYTFGSGTRLTVV.

The CDR3 protein is CATSRDRGAGALLPDTQYF. This chain connects TRBV15 to TRBJ2-3; without DNA, the TCRdb call of TRBD2 cannot be checked. This CDR3 comprises 19 residues. The V gene's germline CDR1 is LNHNV and CDR2 YYDKDF (reference sequence). Full variable domain (missing parts from reference TRBV15 and TRBJ2-3): DAMVIQNPRYQVTQFGKPVTLSCSQTLNHNVMYWYQQKSSQAPKLLFHYYDKDFNNEADTPDNFQSRRPNTSFCFLDIRSPGLGDTAMYLCATSRDRGAGALLPDTQYFGPGTRLTVL.

This chain links TRBV5-1 with TRBJ1-1; TCRdb's D call of TRBD1 is untestable without DNA. This CDR3 comprises 16 residues. In germline, CDR1 is SGHRS, CDR2 YFSETQ. Here the CDR3 reads CASSLRWTGMNTEAFF.

The genes are TRBV4-3 and TRBJ2-1; the TCRdb D gene call, TRBD2, has no DNA to confirm it. The CDR3 contains 15 residues. Germline assignment: CDR1 LGHNA and CDR2 YSLEER. The CDR3 sequence is CASSQDSGTYNEQFF.

The V call is TRBV5-1, the J call TRBJ1-4; the D call from TCRdb, TRBD1, cannot be confirmed without DNA. Germline CDR1 and CDR2: SGHRS and YFSETQ. CDR3 size: 14 residues. The CDR3 is CASNPGVGVEKLFF.

V and J are TRBV5-6 and TRBJ1-1; TCRdb lists TRBD1, though no DNA is available to test this call. The CDR3 has 13 residues. Germline CDR1 SGHDT, CDR2 YYEEEE. The CDR3 loop is CASSLTGATEAFF.

The gene calls are TRBV6-2 or TRBV6-3 and TRBJ2-1; TCRdb designates TRBD1, a call that cannot be tested without DNA. The CDR3 loop spans 16 amino acids. Germline assignment: CDR1 MNHEY and CDR2 SVGEGT. CDR3 amino acids: CASSYSLETDYNEQFF.

The genes are TRBV19 and TRBJ2-1; TCRdb's D gene call, TRBD2, goes unchecked for lack of DNA. The germline V gene encodes CDR1 LNHDA and CDR2 SQIVND (reference sequence). There are 19 residues in the CDR3. The CDR3 protein is CASSPAGTSGRESYNEQFF.

This rearrangement joins TRBV7-9 to TRBJ1-2; the TRBD1 assignment by TCRdb is unverifiable without DNA. The germline V gene has CDR1 SEHNR and CDR2 FQNEAQ (reference sequence). The CDR3 loop spans 13 amino acids. CDR3 in amino acids: CASSPGQGYGYTF.

This chain uses TRBV11-2 with TRBJ2-1. Germline V gene lookup returns CDR1 SGHAT and CDR2 FQNNGV. The length of the CDR3 is 14 residues. The CDR3 spells CASSSPKKANEQFF. The full variable domain, rest sourced from reference TRBV11-2 and TRBJ2-1, is EAGVAQSPRYKIIEKRQSVAFWCNPISGHATLYWYQQILGQGPKLLIQFQNNGVVDDSQLPKDRFSAERLKGVDSTLKIQPAKLEDSAVYLCASSSPKKANEQFFGPGTRLTVL.

V gene TRBV7-9 combines with J gene TRBJ2-3. This CDR3 region has 12 residues. In germline, CDR1 is SEHNR, CDR2 FQNEAQ (reference sequence). The CDR3 loop reads CASSFPTDTQYF.

V and J are TRBV9 and TRBJ2-1; the D call of TRBD1 rests on TCRdb alone, since no DNA is present to check it. The CDR3 sequence is 14 residues long. The germline CDR1 and CDR2 sequences are SGDLS and YYNGEE. The CDR3 loop is CASSVASRVNEQFF.

This chain uses TRBV5-1 with TRBJ1-1; TCRdb outputs TRBD1, but without DNA this stays unchecked. Per germline, CDR1 SGHRS and CDR2 YFSETQ. The CDR3 length is 15 residues. This CDR3 is CASSQGQAGGTEAFF.

This chain links TRBV25-1 with TRBJ2-5; the TCRdb call, TRBD1, lacks DNA for checking. CDR3 length equals 14 residues. Germline V gene sequence: CDR1 MGHDK, CDR2 SYGVNS. The CDR3 sequence: CASSEYSRGGTQYF.

Here the CDR3 reads CASSQGTGGFLYNEQFF. V usage is TRBV3-1 and J usage is TRBJ2-1; TCRdb's D call of TRBD1 is untestable without DNA. Germline V lookup: CDR1 LGHDT, CDR2 YNNKEL (reference sequence). This CDR3 spans 17 amino acids.

This chain uses TRBV27 with TRBJ2-3; as DNA is missing, the TRBD2 call by TCRdb cannot be tested. This CDR3 comprises 15 residues. Germline values: CDR1 MNHEY, CDR2 SMNVEV (reference sequence). The CDR3 is CASSLAGGPPNTQYF.